This TCR beta chain comes out of a study of T-cell reconstitution after alpha-beta-depleted transplantation in children. Unique molecular identifiers were used in preparing the TCRbeta library. TCRdb called the PCR reads again in MiXCR, with one record for every CDR3 protein. The repertoire includes fewer than 550,000 distinct CDR3 sequences, about 11% of them detected once, and about 2.1% sits in the top ten. The CDR3 consists of 17 residues. The germline CDR1 and CDR2 sequences are SGDLS and YYNGEE. Trimming cost V 0 bases and J 6 bases; bases outside gene matches: 10. This chain joins TRBV9 and TRBJ2-1, with TRBD2 matching 9 bases. Specimen: PBMCs, collected before TCRalphabeta/CD19-depleted stem cell transplant. This clonotype was obtained from a child aged 2-15 years with inherited bone marrow failure, due to receive a stem cell transplant. The CDR3 loop reads CASSVGQKGLASNEQFF. The CDR3, as DNA: TGTGCCAGCAGCGTAGGGCAAAAGGGACTAGCCTCCAATGAGCAGTTCTTC.